The T cell receptor beta chain described here comes from a study of T cells in Graves' hyperthyroidism and ophthalmopathy. There were TCR beta CDR3 regions amplified from RNA transcripts. During a first-round RT-PCR of the TCR CDR3, the HTBI primer set was used. TCRdb reprocessed the multiplex PCR reads with MiXCR, giving one entry per CDR3 protein. The table includes hundreds of thousands of distinct CDR3 sequences, roughly 20% detected once. The germline V gene encodes CDR1 MNHEY and CDR2 SVGEGT. V was clipped by 6 bases and J by 7 bases; unmatched bases: 8. The CDR3 is made up of 13 amino acids. Study conclusions and caveats: Blood also showed most of the thyroid clonotypes that were expanded above 0.001. Median prediction lead before ophthalmopathy onset was 6.5 months with the model.

Of note for this clonotype: Its antigen is unidentified.

With duration under 3 months, ophthalmopathy was active: Clinical Activity Score at least 3, NOSPECS at least 4. The chain employs TRBV6-2 or TRBV6-3 and TRBJ1-2; 7 bases align to TRBD1. This receptor was identified in a man in his thirties or forties with Graves' ophthalmopathy. Sequencing input: blood. The CDR3, as DNA: TGTGCCAGCAGCATGGACAGGAATCTTGGCTACACCTTC. It is translated as CASSMDRNLGYTF.